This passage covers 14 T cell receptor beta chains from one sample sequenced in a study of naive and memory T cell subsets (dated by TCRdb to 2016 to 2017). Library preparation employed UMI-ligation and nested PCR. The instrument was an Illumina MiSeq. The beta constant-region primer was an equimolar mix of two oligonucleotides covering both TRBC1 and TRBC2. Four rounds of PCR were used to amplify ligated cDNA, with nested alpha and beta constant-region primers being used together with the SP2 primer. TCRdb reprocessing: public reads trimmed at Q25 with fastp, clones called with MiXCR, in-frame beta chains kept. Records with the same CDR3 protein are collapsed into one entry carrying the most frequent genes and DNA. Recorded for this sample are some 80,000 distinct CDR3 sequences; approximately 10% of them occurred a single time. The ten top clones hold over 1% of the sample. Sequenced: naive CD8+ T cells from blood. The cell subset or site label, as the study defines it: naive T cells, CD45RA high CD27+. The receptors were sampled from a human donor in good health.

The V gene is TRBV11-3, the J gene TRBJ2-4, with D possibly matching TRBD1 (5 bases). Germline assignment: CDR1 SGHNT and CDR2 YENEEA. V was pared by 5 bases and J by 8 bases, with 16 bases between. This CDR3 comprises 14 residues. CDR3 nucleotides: TGTGCCAGCAGCGCTGAACAGGCCAGCGACATTCAGTACTTC. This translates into CASSAEQASDIQYF.

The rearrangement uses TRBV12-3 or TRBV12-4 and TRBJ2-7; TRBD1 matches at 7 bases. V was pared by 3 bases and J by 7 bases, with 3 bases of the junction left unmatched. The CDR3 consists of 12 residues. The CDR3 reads CASSFPGQEQYF. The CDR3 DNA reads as TGTGCCAGCAGTTTCCCGGGACAGGAGCAGTACTTC.

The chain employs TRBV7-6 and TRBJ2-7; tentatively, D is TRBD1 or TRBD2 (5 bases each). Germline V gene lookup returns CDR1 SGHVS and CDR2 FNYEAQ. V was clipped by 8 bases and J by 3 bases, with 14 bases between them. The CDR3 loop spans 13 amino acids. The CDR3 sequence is CASGEGLGYEQYF. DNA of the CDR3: TGTGCCAGCGGAGAGGGGTTGGGCTACGAGCAGTACTTC. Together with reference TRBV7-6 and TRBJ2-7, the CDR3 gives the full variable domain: GAGVSQSPRYKVTKRGQDVALRCDPISGHVSLYWYRQALGQGPEFLTYFNYEAQQDKSGLPNDRFSAERPEGSISTLTIQRTEQRDSAMYRCASGEGLGYEQYFGPGTRLTVT.

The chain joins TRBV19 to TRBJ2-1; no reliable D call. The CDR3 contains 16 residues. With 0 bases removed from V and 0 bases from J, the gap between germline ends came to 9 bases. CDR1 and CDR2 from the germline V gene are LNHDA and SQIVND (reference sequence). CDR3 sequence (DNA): TGTGCCAGTAGTATAGAAGGCAGAAGCTCCTACAATGAGCAGTTCTTC. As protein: CASSIEGRSSYNEQFF.

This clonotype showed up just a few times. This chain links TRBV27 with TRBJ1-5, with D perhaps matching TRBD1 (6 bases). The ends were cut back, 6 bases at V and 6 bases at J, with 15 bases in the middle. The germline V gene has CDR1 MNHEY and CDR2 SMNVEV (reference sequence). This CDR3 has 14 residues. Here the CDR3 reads CASRSTGSTQPQHF. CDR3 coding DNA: TGTGCCAGCAGATCTACAGGGTCGACTCAGCCCCAGCATTTT.

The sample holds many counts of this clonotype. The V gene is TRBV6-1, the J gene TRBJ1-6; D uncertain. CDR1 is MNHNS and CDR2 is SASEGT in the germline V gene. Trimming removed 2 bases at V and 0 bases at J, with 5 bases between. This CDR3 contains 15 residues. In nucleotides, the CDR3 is TGTGCCAGCAGTGAATGGTTCTCCTATAATTCACCCCTCCACTTT. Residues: CASSEWFSYNSPLHF.

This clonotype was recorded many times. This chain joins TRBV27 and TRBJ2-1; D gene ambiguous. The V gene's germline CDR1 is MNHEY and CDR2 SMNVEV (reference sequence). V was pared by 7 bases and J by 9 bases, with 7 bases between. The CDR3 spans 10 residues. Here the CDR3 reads CASNLPEQFF. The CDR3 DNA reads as TGTGCCAGCAATCTTCCTGAGCAGTTCTTC.

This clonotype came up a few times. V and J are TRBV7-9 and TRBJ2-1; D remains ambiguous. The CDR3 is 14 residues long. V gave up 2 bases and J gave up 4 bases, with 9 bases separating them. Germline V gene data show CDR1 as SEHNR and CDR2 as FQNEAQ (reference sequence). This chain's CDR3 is CASSLPHPYNEQFF. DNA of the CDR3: TGTGCCAGCAGCTTACCACACCCTTACAATGAGCAGTTCTTC.

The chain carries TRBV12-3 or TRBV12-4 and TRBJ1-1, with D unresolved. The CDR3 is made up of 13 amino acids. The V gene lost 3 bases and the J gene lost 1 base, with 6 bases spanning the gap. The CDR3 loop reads CASSFSWNTEAFF. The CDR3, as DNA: TGTGCCAGCAGTTTCAGCTGGAACACTGAAGCTTTCTTT.

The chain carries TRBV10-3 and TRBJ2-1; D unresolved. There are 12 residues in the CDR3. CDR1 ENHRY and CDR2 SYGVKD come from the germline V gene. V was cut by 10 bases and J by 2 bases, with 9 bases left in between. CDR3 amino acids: CATLGAYNEQFF. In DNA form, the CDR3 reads TGTGCCACCCTCGGAGCCTACAATGAGCAGTTCTTC.

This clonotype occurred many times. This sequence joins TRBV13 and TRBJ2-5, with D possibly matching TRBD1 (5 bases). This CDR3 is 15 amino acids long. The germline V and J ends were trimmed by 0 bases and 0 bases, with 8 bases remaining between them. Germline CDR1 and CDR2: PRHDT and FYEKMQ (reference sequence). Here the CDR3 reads CASSLGRTNQETQYF. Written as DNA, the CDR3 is TGTGCCAGCAGCTTAGGGCGGACAAACCAAGAGACCCAGTACTTC.

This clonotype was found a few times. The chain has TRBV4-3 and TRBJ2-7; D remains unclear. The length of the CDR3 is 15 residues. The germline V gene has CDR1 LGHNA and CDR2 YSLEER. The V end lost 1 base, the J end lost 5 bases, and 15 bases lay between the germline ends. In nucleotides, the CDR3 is TGCGCCAGCAGCCAAGTGCACTCGCCCCTCGACGAGCAGTACTTC. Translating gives CASSQVHSPLDEQYF.

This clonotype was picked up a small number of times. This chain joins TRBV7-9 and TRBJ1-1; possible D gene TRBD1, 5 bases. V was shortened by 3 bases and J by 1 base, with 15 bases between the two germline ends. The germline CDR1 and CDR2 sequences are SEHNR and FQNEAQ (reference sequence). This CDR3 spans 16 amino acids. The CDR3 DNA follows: TGTGCCAGCAGCTTCACGGGGGGGGAGGAGAACACTGAAGCTTTCTTT. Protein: CASSFTGGEENTEAFF.

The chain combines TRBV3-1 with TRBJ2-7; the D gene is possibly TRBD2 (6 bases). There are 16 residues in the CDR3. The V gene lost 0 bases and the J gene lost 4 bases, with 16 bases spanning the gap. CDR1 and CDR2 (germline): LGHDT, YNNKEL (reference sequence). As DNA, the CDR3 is TGTGCCAGCAGCCAAGATCTGACGGGAGCTCGGTACGAGCAGTACTTC. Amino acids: CASSQDLTGARYEQYF.